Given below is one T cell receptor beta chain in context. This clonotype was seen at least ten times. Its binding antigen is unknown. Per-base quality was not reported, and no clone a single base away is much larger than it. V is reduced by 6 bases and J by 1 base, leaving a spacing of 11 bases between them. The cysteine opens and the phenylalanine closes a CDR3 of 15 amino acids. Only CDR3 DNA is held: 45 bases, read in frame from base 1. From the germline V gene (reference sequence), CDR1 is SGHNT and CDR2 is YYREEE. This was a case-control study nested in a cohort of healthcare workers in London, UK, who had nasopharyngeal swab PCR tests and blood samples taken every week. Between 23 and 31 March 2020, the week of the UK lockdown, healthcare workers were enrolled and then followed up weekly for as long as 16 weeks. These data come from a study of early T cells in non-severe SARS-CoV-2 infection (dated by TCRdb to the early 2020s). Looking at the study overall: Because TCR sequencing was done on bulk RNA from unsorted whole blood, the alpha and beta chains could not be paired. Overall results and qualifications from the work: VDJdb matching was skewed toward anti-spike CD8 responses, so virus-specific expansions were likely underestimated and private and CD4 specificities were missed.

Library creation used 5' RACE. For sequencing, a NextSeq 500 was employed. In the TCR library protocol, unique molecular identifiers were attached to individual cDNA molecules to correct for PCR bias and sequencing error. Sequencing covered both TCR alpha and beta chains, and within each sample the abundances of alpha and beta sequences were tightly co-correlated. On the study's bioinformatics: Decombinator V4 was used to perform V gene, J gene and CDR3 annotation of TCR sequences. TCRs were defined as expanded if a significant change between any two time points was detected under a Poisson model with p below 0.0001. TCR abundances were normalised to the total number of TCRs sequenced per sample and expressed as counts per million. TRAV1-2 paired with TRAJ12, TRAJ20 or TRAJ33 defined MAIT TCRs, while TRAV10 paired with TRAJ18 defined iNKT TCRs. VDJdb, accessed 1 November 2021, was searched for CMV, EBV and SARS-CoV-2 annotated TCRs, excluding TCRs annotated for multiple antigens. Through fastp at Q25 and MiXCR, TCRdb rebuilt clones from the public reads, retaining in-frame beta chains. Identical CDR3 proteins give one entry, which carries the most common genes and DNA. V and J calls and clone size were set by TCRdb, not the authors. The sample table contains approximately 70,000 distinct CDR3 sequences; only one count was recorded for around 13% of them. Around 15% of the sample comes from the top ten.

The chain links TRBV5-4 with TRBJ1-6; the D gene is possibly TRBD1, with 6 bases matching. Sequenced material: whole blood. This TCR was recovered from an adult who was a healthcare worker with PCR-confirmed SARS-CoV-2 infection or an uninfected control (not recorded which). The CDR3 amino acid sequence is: CASNSGDSYNSPLHF. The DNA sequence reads TGTGCCAGCAACTCAGGGGATTCCTATAATTCACCCCTCCACTTT. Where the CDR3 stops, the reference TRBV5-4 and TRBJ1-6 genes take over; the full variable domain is ETGVTQSPTHLIKTRGQQVTLRCSSQSGHNTVSWYQQALGQGPQFIFQYYREEENGRGNFPPRFSGLQFPNYSSELNVNALELDDSALYLCASNSGDSYNSPLHFGNGTRLTVT.